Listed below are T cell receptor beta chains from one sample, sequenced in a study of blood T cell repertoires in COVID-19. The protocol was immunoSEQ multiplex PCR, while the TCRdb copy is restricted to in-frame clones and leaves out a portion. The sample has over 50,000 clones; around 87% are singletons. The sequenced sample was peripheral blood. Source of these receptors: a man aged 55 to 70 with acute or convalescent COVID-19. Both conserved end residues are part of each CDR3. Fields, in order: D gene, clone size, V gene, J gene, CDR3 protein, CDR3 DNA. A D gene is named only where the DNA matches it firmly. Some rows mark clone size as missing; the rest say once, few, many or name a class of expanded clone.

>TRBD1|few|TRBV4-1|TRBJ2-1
CASSQEGQGYTYNEQFF
TGCGCCAGCAGCCAAGAAGGACAGGGGTATACCTACAATGAGCAGTTCTTC
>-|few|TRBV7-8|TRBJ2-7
CASSFDRIGSSYEQYF
TGTGCCAGCAGCTTCGACAGAATCGGTAGCTCCTACGAGCAGTACTTC
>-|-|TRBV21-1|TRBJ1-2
CASSKAPGVLRYGYTF
TGTGCCAGCAGCAAAGCGCCGGGGGTTCTACGATATGGCTACACCTTC
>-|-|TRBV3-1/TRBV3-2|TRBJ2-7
CASSLRQISYEQYF
TGTGCCAGCAGCCTCCGACAGATCTCCTACGAGCAGTACTTC
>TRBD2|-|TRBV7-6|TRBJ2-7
CASSSSGGASHEQYF
TGTGCCAGCAGCTCCAGCGGGGGGGCCTCCCACGAGCAGTACTTC
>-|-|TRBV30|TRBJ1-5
CAWSVRYNQPQHF
TGTGCCTGGAGTGTACGGTACAATCAGCCCCAGCATTTT
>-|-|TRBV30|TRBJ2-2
CAWGNRPNTGELFF
TGTGCCTGGGGCAACAGACCGAACACCGGGGAGCTGTTTTTT
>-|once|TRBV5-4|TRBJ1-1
CASNAGSRNTEAFF
TGTGCCAGTAATGCAGGGTCTCGGAACACTGAAGCTTTCTTT
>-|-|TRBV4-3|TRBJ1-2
CASSQDYTPVDYGYTF
TGCGCCAGCAGCCAAGATTATACCCCGGTTGACTATGGCTACACCTTC
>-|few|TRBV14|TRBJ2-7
CASSQGRLGEQYF
TGTGCCAGCAGCCAAGGAAGACTCGGCGAGCAGTACTTC